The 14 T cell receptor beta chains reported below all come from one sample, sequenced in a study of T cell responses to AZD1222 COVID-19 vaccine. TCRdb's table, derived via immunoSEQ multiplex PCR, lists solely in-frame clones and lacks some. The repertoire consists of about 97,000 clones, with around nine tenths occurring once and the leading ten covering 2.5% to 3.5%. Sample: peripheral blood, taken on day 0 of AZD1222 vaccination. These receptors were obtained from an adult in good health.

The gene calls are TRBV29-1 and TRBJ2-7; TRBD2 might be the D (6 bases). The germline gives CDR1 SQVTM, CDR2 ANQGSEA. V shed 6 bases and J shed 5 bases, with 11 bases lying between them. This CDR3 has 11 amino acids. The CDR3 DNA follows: TGCAGCGTACCGGAGGGGAACGAGCAGTACTTC. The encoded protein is CSVPEGNEQYF.

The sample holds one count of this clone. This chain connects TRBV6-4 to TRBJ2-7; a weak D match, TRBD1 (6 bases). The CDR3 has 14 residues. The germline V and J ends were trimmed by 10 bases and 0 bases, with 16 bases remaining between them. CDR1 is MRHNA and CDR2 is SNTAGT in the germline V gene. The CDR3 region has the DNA TGTGCCAACGACCCCCGGACAGACTCCTACGAGCAGTACTTC. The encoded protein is CANDPRTDSYEQYF.

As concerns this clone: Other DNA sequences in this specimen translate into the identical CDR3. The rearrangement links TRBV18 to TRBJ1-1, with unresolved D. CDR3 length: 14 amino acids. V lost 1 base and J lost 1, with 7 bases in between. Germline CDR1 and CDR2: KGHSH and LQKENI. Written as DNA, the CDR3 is TGTGCCAGCTCACCACAGGCAGGGAACACTGAAGCTTTCTTT. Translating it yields CASSPQAGNTEAFF.

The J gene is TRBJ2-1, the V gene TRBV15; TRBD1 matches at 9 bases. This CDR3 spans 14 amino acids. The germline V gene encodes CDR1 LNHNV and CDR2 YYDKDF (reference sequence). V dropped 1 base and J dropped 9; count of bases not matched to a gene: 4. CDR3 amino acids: CATSRVTGGGEQFF. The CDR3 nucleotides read TGTGCCACCAGCAGAGTTACAGGGGGCGGTGAGCAGTTCTTC.

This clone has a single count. CDR3 DNA sequence: TGTGCCAGCGGGATGGACAGGTCACCCCTCCACTTT. Protein sequence: CASGMDRSPLHF. This sequence joins TRBV2 and TRBJ1-6, with 7 nucleotides matching TRBD1. CDR1 is SNHLY, CDR2 FYNNEI, per germline. V dropped 8 bases and J dropped 10; count of bases not matched to a gene: 5. The CDR3 is made up of 12 amino acids.

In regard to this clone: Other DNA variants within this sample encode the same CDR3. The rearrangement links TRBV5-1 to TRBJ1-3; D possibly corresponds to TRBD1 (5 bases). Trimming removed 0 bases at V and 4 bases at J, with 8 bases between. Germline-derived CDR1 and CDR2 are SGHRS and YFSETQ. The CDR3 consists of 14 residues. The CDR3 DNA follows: TGCGCCAGCAGCTTGGCAGGGACGGGAAACACCATATATTTT. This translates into CASSLAGTGNTIYF.

In DNA form, the CDR3 reads TGTGCCAGCAGCTTGGGATGGAGTAAGTCAGCAGCTTTCTTT. As protein: CASSLGWSKSAAFF. V usage is TRBV5-8 and J usage is TRBJ1-1; D not resolved. The CDR3 extends over 14 amino acids. The V end was cut by 0 bases, the J end by 10 bases, with 16 bases between. The V gene's germline CDR1 is SGHTS and CDR2 YDEGEE.

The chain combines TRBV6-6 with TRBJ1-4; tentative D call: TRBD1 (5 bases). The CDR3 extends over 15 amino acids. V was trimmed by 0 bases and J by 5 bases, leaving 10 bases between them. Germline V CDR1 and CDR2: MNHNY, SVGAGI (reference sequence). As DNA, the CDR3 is TGTGCCAGCAGTTACTCAAAGGGGCCGAATGAAAAACTGTTTTTT. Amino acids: CASSYSKGPNEKLFF.

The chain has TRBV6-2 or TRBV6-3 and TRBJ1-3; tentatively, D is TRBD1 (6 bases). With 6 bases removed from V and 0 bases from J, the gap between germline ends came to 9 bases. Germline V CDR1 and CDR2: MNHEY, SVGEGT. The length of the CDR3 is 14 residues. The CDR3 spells CASSSTGSGNTIYF. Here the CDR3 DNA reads TGTGCCAGCAGCTCGACAGGCTCTGGAAACACCATATATTTT.

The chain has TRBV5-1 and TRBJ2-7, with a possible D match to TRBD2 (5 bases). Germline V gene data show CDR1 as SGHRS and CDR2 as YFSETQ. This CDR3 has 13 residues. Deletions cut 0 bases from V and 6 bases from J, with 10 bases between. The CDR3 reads CASSLGGGSEQYF. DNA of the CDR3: TGCGCCAGCAGCTTGGGGGGTGGGAGCGAGCAGTACTTC.

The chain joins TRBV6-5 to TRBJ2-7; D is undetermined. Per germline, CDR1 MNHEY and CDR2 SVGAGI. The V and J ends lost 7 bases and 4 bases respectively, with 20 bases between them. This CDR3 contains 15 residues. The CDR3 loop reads CASKTGGSGGYEQYF. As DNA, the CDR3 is TGTGCCAGCAAAACCGGTGGGTCCGGTGGGTACGAGCAGTACTTC.

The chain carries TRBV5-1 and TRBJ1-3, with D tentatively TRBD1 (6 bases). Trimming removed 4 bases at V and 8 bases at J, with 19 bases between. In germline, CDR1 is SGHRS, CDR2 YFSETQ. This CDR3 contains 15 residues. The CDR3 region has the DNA TGCGCCAGCAGCCCAACCGACAGGCTTGCGGACACCATATATTTT. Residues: CASSPTDRLADTIYF.

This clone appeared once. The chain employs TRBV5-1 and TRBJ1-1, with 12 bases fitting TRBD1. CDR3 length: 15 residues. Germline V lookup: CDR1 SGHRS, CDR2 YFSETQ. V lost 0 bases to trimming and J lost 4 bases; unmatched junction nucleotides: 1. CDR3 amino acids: CASSLGDRGPTEAFF. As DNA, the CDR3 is TGCGCCAGCAGCTTGGGGGACAGGGGGCCCACTGAAGCTTTCTTT. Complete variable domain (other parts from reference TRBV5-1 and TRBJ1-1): KAGVTQTPRYLIKTRGQQVTLSCSPISGHRSVSWYQQTPGQGLQFLFEYFSETQRNKGNFPGRFSGRQFSNSRSEMNVSTLELGDSALYLCASSLGDRGPTEAFFGQGTRLTVV.

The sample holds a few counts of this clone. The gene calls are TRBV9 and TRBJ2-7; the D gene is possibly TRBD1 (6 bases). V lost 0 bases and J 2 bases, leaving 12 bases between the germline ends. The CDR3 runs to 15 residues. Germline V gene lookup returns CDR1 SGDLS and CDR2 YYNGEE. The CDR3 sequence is CASSVDTGNTYEQYF. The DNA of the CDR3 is TGTGCCAGCAGCGTAGACACAGGGAATACCTACGAGCAGTACTTC.